This TCR beta chain was found in a study of T cell responses to AZD1222 COVID-19 vaccine (dated by TCRdb to the early 2020s). Some background on the complete study: TCR sequencing covered 230 or so trial participants: 207 given two doses of AZD1222 and 26 given two doses of MenACWY control vaccine. Trial participants were enrolled by age into subgroups of 18-55, 56-69 and 70-plus years, and 148, 28 and 57 TCR-sequenced participants, respectively, were included in these subgroups.

The CDR3 regions of human TCRbeta chains were analyzed by immunosequencing. Turning to the authors' computational methods: TCRs in the repertoires were matched against a reference library of SARS-CoV-2-specific TCRs that had been generated with the MIRA antigen-specificity platform. Breadth was defined as the fraction of unique TCRs that were SARS-CoV-2-associated, and depth was defined as the fraction of total T cells that were SARS-CoV-2-associated. Each spike-specific TCR was assigned to its reactive spike region and to a CD4 or CD8 class using the MIRA data. Log10-transformed breadth and depth values were compared by one-way ANOVA with Sidak's multiple comparisons tests. TCRdb retrieved this table from immuneACCESS and kept in-frame rearrangements only. Not all clones are present; in checked studies, unresolved V genes account for under half, and no reason is known for the remainder. V, J and clone size are those of that table, while D and trimming were read from the DNA. The sample has 89,000 or so clones on record, more than 70% of them singletons. The ten largest clonotypes hold 4.5% to 7% of the sample.

As encoded in the germline V gene, CDR1 is KGHSH while CDR2 is LQKENI. The CDR3, cysteine through phenylalanine, is 14 amino acids long. The CDR3 DNA has 42 bases and is translated from base 1. A distance of 15 bases separates the germline ends of V and J, which lose 6 bases and 3 bases respectively. Beyond this particular receptor, the publication reports: Participants were mostly white British and included more females than males, and it was suggested by the authors that clonal diversity may have been underestimated. The whole spike protein was spanned by vaccine-associated CD4 TCRs, and dominant responses were seen in regions 160-218 and 743-854. Conclusions about previously exposed vaccinees are limited, since just five to seven AZD1222 recipients were seropositive for SARS-CoV-2 at baseline. In the small 56-69-year group, the increase in depth fell short of significance, most likely because of low power. Because no day 14 peak-response samples were available, repertoires were characterized only after the peak T cell response. Epitopes outside the regions mutated in the B.1.351 and B.1.1.7 variants were reportedly recognized by nearly half of the unique spike-specific TCRs. After two AZD1222 doses, spike-specific TCR breadth and depth were significantly higher than at day 0 and than in MenACWY recipients.

As to this clone: Its antigen specificity is not known. There are no base qualities to consult, and no much larger clone falls within one base.

This specimen's time point label, interpreted: about 28 days (+/-7) after the second vaccine dose. AZD1222 recipients with second doses at about 4 weeks or about 12 weeks were pooled, because spike-specific TCR depth and breadth did not differ between schedules. Vaccinee samples were obtained from the UK trials COV001 and COV002, which included a single-blind randomized controlled phase 2/3 trial of AZD1222 (ChAdOx1 nCoV-19) in healthy adults. Trial participant PBMC samples were collected at day 0 and day 28 after the second dose for TCRbeta chain sequencing. Sample: peripheral blood, taken 28 days after the second AZD1222 dose. The V and J genes are TRBV18 and TRBJ2-7, with TRBD1 perhaps the D gene, on 5 matching bases. The receptor was derived from an adult who received the AZD1222 COVID-19 vaccine. The CDR3 has the sequence CASSPPGHSYEQYF. Read as DNA, the sequence is TGTGCCAGCTCCCCTCCTGGACACAGCTACGAGCAGTACTTC. Extended through the reference TRBV18 and TRBJ2-7 proteins, this CDR3 yields the full variable domain: NAGVMQNPRHLVRRRGQEARLRCSPMKGHSHVYWYRQLPEEGLKFMVYLQKENIIDESGMPKERFSAEFPKEGPSILRIQQVVRGDSAAYFCASSPPGHSYEQYFGPGTRLTVT.